The entry below gives a single T cell receptor beta chain sequence along with its context. The antigen is undetermined. This entry is derived from a study of CD8 T cells in Susac syndrome. Points from the study as a whole: Peak Susac CD8+ clonal expansion was seen in TEMRA cells and active patients. In its TCR sequencing and HLA analysis, the study acknowledged that the number of individuals was relatively small.

This CDR3 is built from 15 residues. Germline CDR1 is DFQATT and CDR2 is SNEGSKA (reference sequence). V dropped 5 bases and J dropped 4; count of bases not matched to a gene: 7. An input of roughly 0.5 to 1 ug of RNA was subjected to reverse transcription using random hexamers. TCRdb fed the immunoSEQ multiplex PCR reads into MiXCR, producing one record per CDR3 protein. In the table there are approximately 120,000 distinct CDR3 sequences, just under 95% of which are singletons. The J gene is TRBJ2-2, the V gene TRBV20-1; 10 bases are a match to TRBD1. Sequencing was done on a sample of CD8+ T cells from PBMCs. This clonotype originated in a human donor with Susac syndrome. In nucleotides, the CDR3 is TGCAGTGCTCCCAGAGACAGGGGGCCCACCGGGGAGCTGTTTTTT. This translates into CSAPRDRGPTGELFF.